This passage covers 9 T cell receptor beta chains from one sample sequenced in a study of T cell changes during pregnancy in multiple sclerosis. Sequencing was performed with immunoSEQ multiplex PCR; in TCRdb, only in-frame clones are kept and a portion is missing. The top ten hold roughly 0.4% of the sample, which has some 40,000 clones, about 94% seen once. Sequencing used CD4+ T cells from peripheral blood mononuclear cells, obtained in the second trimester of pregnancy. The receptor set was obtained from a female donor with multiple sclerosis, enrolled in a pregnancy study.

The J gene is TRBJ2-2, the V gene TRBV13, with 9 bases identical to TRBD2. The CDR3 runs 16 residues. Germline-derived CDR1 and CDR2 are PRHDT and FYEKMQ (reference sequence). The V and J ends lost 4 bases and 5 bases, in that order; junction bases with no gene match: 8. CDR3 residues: CASSSYSGRSTGELFF. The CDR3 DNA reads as TGTGCCAGCAGCTCCTATAGCGGGAGAAGTACCGGGGAGCTGTTTTTT.

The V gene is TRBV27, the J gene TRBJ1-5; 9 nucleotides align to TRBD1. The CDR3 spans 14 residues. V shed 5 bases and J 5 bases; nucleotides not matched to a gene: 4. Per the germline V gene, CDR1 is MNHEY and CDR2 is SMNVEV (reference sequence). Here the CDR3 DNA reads TGTGCCAGCAGTCGGGACAGGGCCTATCAGCCCCAGCATTTT. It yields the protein CASSRDRAYQPQHF.

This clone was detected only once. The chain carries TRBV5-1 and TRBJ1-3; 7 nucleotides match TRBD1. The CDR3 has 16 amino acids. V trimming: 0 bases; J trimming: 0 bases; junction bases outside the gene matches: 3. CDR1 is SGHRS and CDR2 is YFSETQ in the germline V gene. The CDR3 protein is CASSLGDSDSGNTIYF. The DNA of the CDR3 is TGCGCCAGCAGCTTGGGGGACAGTGACTCTGGAAACACCATATATTTT.

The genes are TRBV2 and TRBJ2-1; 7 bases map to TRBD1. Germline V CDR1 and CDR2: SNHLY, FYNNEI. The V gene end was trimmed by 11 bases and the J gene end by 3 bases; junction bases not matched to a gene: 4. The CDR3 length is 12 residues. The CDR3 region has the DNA TGTGCCGGACAGGACAGCTACAATGAGCAGTTCTTC. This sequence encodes CAGQDSYNEQFF.

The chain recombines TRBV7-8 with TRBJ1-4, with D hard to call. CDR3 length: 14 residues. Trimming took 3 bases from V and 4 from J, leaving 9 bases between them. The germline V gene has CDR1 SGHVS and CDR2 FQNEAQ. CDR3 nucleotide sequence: TGTGCCAGCAGCTTGGACGGACTTAATGAAAAACTGTTTTTT. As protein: CASSLDGLNEKLFF.

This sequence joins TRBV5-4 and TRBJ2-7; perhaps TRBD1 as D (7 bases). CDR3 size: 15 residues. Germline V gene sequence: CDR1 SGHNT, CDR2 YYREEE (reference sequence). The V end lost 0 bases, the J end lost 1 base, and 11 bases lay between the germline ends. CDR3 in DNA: TGTGCCAGCAGCTTGGCCGGGGGACAGTCCTACGAGCAGTACTTC. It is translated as CASSLAGGQSYEQYF.

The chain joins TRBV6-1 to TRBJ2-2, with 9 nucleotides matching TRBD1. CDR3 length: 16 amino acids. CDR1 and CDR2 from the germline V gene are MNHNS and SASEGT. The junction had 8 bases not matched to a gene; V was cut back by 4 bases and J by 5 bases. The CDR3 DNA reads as TGTGCCAGCAGTGTCTTCCGACAGGGGGGAACCGGGGAGCTGTTTTTT. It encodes CASSVFRQGGTGELFF.

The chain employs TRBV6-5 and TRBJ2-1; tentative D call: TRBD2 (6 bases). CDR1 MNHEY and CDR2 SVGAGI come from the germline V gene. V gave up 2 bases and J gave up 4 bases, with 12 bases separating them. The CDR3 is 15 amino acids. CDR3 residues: CASSYAGTQYNEQFF. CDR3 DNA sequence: TGTGCCAGCAGTTACGCCGGGACTCAGTACAATGAGCAGTTCTTC.

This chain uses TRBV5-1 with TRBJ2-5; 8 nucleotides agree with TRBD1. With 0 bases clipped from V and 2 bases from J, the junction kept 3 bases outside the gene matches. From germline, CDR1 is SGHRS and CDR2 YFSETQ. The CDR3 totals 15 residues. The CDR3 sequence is CASSLVNRGQETQYF. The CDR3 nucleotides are TGCGCCAGCAGCTTGGTTAACAGGGGGCAAGAGACCCAGTACTTC.